A single sample is the source of the 17 T cell receptor beta chains below, sequenced in a study of blood T cell repertoires in COVID-19. Only in-frame clones appear in the TCRdb table, and some are missing; sequencing was by immunoSEQ multiplex PCR. Seen here are some 390,000 clones, around nine tenths observed once, and the top ten hold under 3%. Sequencing input: peripheral blood. Every receptor here comes from a human donor in a cohort sampled during active COVID-19.

This clone has more than one count but fewer than ten. V usage is TRBV19 and J usage is TRBJ1-1; D is unclear. Germline V gene data show CDR1 as LNHDA and CDR2 as SQIVND (reference sequence). There are 12 residues in the CDR3. The V and J ends lost 4 bases and 5 bases respectively, with 8 bases between them. The CDR3 spells CASSTMRTEAFF. CDR3 DNA sequence: TGTGCCAGTAGTACTATGCGGACTGAAGCTTTCTTT.

CDR3: CASSPLTGETQYF. CDR3 DNA sequence: TGTGCCAGCAGCCCCCTGACAGGAGAGACCCAGTACTTC. The chain joins TRBV9 to TRBJ2-5; D perhaps matches TRBD1 (6 bases). Germline loops: CDR1 SGDLS, CDR2 YYNGEE. CDR3 size: 13 residues. The V end lost 4 bases, the J end lost 4 bases, and 11 bases lay between the germline ends.

J is TRBJ1-2 and V is TRBV7-2; a weak D match, TRBD1 (6 bases). V was shortened by 8 bases and J by 2 bases, with 18 bases between the two germline ends. CDR1 and CDR2 from the germline V gene are SGHTA and FQGNSA. The CDR3 is made up of 15 amino acids. CDR3 in amino acids: CASHDGGGGNYGYTF. The CDR3 region has the DNA TGTGCCAGCCACGATGGAGGGGGGGGCAACTATGGCTACACCTTC.

The V and J genes are TRBV5-4 and TRBJ1-6; TRBD1 matches 7 bases. The trim removed 5 bases at V and 10 bases at J, leaving 6 bases unmatched. The CDR3 has 13 amino acids. Germline lookup yields CDR1 SGHNT and CDR2 YYREEE (reference sequence). CDR3 amino acids: CASSIDRESPLHF. CDR3 nucleotide sequence: TGTGCCAGCAGTATTGACAGGGAATCACCCCTCCACTTT.

The chain joins TRBV2 to TRBJ2-6; 10 nucleotides match TRBD1. Germline V gene lookup returns CDR1 SNHLY and CDR2 FYNNEI. J was trimmed by 0 bases and V by 11 bases; bases with no gene match: 19. The CDR3 consists of 20 residues. CDR3 residues: CAGSIVPPGQGFSGANVLTF. DNA for the CDR3: TGTGCCGGATCCATTGTACCCCCGGGACAGGGGTTCTCTGGGGCCAACGTCCTGACTTTC.

This clone came up a few times. The chain recombines TRBV7-9 with TRBJ2-1, with 14 bases that match TRBD2. V gave up 6 bases and J gave up 5 bases; unmatched junction bases: 3. This CDR3 has 15 residues. CDR1 is SEHNR and CDR2 is FQNEAQ in the germline V gene (reference sequence). The CDR3 DNA reads as TGTGCCAGCAGATTGGGACTAGCGGGGGACAATGAGCAGTTCTTC. It encodes CASRLGLAGDNEQFF.

The chain's CDR3 is CSVEDPGDGYEQYF. The CDR3 coding sequence is TGCAGCGTTGAAGATCCGGGGGACGGCTACGAGCAGTACTTC. This chain uses TRBV29-1 with TRBJ2-7; perhaps TRBD2 as D (6 bases). Deletions cut 0 bases from V and 3 bases from J, with 12 bases between. There are 14 residues in the CDR3. Germline V gene lookup returns CDR1 SQVTM and CDR2 ANQGSEA.

This chain connects TRBV9 to TRBJ1-6, with 7 bases that match TRBD1. Germline loops: CDR1 SGDLS, CDR2 YYNGEE. The V gene end was trimmed by 0 bases and the J gene end by 5 bases; junction bases not matched to a gene: 5. The CDR3 spans 16 residues. CDR3 DNA sequence: TGTGCCAGCAGCGTAGGTATAGGGGGCAATAATTCACCCCTCCACTTT. This encodes CASSVGIGGNNSPLHF.

The rearrangement uses TRBV28 and TRBJ1-2, with D possibly matching TRBD1 (6 bases). Trimming removed 6 bases from V and 5 bases from J, with 13 bases in between. Germline lookup yields CDR1 MDHEN and CDR2 SYDVKM. The CDR3 has 13 residues. DNA of the CDR3: TGTGCCAGCAGACCCCGGACAGATTATGGCTACACCTTC. Protein: CASRPRTDYGYTF.

The chain joins TRBV6-1 to TRBJ2-3; the match to TRBD2 covers 8 bases. This CDR3 comprises 17 residues. Losses at the gene ends were 0 bases for V and 5 bases for J; bases not matched to a gene: 10. Germline-derived CDR1 and CDR2 are MNHNS and SASEGT. The CDR3: CASSEALPRLAGDTQYF. In DNA, the CDR3 is TGTGCCAGCAGTGAAGCGCTTCCTCGGCTAGCGGGAGATACGCAGTATTTT.

The V gene is TRBV7-2, the J gene TRBJ2-7, with D possibly TRBD1 on 5 matching bases. V lost 3 bases, J lost 5 bases, and 11 bases lay in between. Germline CDR1 and CDR2: SGHTA and FQGNSA. The CDR3 is 13 residues long. CDR3 region: CASSLGQDDEQYF. In DNA, the CDR3 is TGTGCCAGCAGCTTGGGGCAGGACGACGAGCAGTACTTC.

V usage is TRBV6-5 and J usage is TRBJ1-1, with D hard to call. CDR3 length: 15 residues. The ends were cut back, 2 bases at V and 1 base at J, with 11 bases in the middle. Germline V gene data show CDR1 as MNHEY and CDR2 as SVGAGI. In nucleotides, the CDR3 is TGTGCCAGCAGTTACGCCCCCGGGAAGAACACTGAAGCTTTCTTT. This codes for CASSYAPGKNTEAFF.

The rearrangement joins TRBV5-1 to TRBJ2-1, with no clear D. The germline gives CDR1 SGHRS, CDR2 YFSETQ. Trimming took 4 bases from V and 2 from J, leaving 16 bases between them. The CDR3 length is 16 residues. The DNA for the CDR3 is TGCGCCAGCAGCCCCCTAGGAGTCGAGCCCTACAATGAGCAGTTCTTC. Protein product: CASSPLGVEPYNEQFF. Full variable domain (rest looked up from reference TRBV5-1 and TRBJ2-1): KAGVTQTPRYLIKTRGQQVTLSCSPISGHRSVSWYQQTPGQGLQFLFEYFSETQRNKGNFPGRFSGRQFSNSRSEMNVSTLELGDSALYLCASSPLGVEPYNEQFFGPGTRLTVL.

The chain uses TRBV5-1 and TRBJ2-2; no firm D call. Trimming removed 2 bases from V and 1 base from J, with 6 bases in between. Looked up from germline, CDR1 is SGHRS and CDR2 is YFSETQ. The CDR3 has 14 amino acids. CDR3 loop: CASSFTQNTGELFF. In DNA form, the CDR3 reads TGCGCCAGCAGCTTTACTCAGAACACCGGGGAGCTGTTTTTT.

The chain has TRBV30 and TRBJ1-3; a weak D match, TRBD1 (5 bases). Germline-derived CDR1 and CDR2 are GTSNPN and SVGIG (reference sequence). The V and J ends lost 8 bases and 0 bases respectively, with 14 bases between them. The CDR3 is made up of 14 amino acids. This CDR3 is CAISTVNSGNTIYF. The DNA of the CDR3 is TGTGCCATTTCGACAGTTAACTCTGGAAACACCATATATTTT.

The rearrangement joins TRBV6-6 to TRBJ2-7; 8 bases match TRBD1. The ends lost 7 bases at V and 5 bases at J; junction bases unmatched: 10. CDR3 length: 14 residues. Germline loops: CDR1 MNHNY, CDR2 SVGAGI (reference sequence). The CDR3, as DNA: TGTGCCAGCATCAGAGGACAGGGTTACCACGAGCAGTACTTC. It codes for CASIRGQGYHEQYF.

The chain has TRBV4-2 and TRBJ2-2, with D perhaps TRBD2 (5 bases). The CDR3 covers 18 residues. Germline lookup yields CDR1 LGHNA and CDR2 YNFKEQ. V lost 3 bases and J lost 2, with 19 bases in between. CDR3 coding DNA: TGTGCCAGCAGCCAGGAAGGACGGGGAGCCGCTAACACCGGGGAGCTGTTTTTT. Its protein product is CASSQEGRGAANTGELFF.